The 23 T cell receptor beta chains in this list originate from one sample, sequenced in a study of beta chain features in type 1 diabetes. Expressed TCRB transcripts were sequenced because the isolated RNA had all been reverse transcribed beforehand. Data came from immunoSEQ multiplex PCR; TCRdb stores just in-frame clones and leaves some out. The sample has under 300,000 clones; roughly 22% are singletons. General study points: All four CD4+ subsets of Type 1 diabetes patients contained TCRB CDR3s that were moderately but significantly shorter.

The antigens for these receptors are not known. Sequenced input: naive CD4+ T cells from blood. These receptor sequences come from a woman in her thirties or forties with type 1 diabetes.

This rearrangement joins TRBV5-1 to TRBJ1-2, with D unclear. The V gene's germline CDR1 is SGHRS and CDR2 YFSETQ. This CDR3 contains 15 residues. Trimming took 0 bases from V and 1 from J, leaving 10 bases between them. CDR3 sequence (DNA): TGCGCCAGCAGCTTGGGGACGGGAAGTAACTATGGCTACACCTTC. Its protein is CASSLGTGSNYGYTF.

This clone was detected a few times. V gene TRBV29-1 combines with J gene TRBJ2-1, with a possible D match to TRBD1 (6 bases). Trimming cost V 6 bases and J 5 bases, with 14 bases left between them. The germline V gene has CDR1 SQVTM and CDR2 ANQGSEA. The CDR3 covers 13 residues. The CDR3 loop reads CSVGRGLDNEQFF. The CDR3 nucleotides are TGCAGCGTGGGCAGGGGTTTGGACAATGAGCAGTTCTTC.

In its sample, this clone was seen a few times. V usage is TRBV18 and J usage is TRBJ1-5, with 7 bases identical to TRBD1. Germline V CDR1 and CDR2: KGHSH, LQKENI. V gave up 3 bases and J gave up 15 bases; unmatched junction bases: 11. This CDR3 is 13 amino acids long. The CDR3 DNA sequence: TGTGCCAGCTCACCTGGGACAGATTCAACAGGGCATTTT. Residues: CASSPGTDSTGHF.

The chain links TRBV29-1 to TRBJ2-3; possible D gene TRBD2, 5 bases. The ends were cut back, 1 base at V and 2 bases at J, with 10 bases in the middle. This CDR3 has 14 residues. The V gene's germline CDR1 is SQVTM and CDR2 ANQGSEA. The CDR3 DNA is TGCAGCGTTGAAGGTCTGGAGGCCACAGATACGCAGTATTTT. Its protein is CSVEGLEATDTQYF.

This clone was found once. Germline is not matched at one junction end, which may reflect a read error. The rearrangement uses TRBV7-7 and TRBJ2-3, with TRBD1 identical over 7 bases. Germline loops: CDR1 SSHAT, CDR2 FNYEAQ (reference sequence). The CDR3 runs to 14 residues. CDR3 sequence: CASSRRGGSDTQYF. DNA of the CDR3: TGTGCTAGCAGCCGCAGAGGGGGCTCAGATACGCAGTATTTT. The entire variable domain, with the rest obtained from reference TRBV7-7 and TRBJ2-3, is as follows: GAGVSQSPRYKVTKRGQDVTLRCDPISSHATLYWYQQALGQGPEFLTYFNYEAQPDKSGLPSDRFSAERPEGSISTLTIQRTEQRDSAMYRCASSRRGGSDTQYFGPGTRLTVL.

This chain links TRBV28 with TRBJ2-3; D perhaps matches TRBD2 (6 bases). The CDR3 is 16 residues long. Trimming left V 5 bases short and J 0 bases short, with 15 bases between. Germline CDR1 and CDR2: MDHEN and SYDVKM. DNA of the CDR3: TGTGCCAGCAGTGCTCCTAGCGTCACTAGCACAGATACGCAGTATTTT. It yields the protein CASSAPSVTSTDTQYF.

A note on this clone: Other DNA sequences from this sample encode an identical CDR3 as well. This rearrangement joins TRBV7-2 to TRBJ2-7, with TRBD1 as a possible D gene (5 bases). Trimming took off 1 base at V and 2 bases at J, with 9 bases between the two ends. The germline V gene encodes CDR1 SGHTA and CDR2 FQGNSA. The length of the CDR3 is 14 residues. The CDR3 loop reads CASSLGQGAYEQYF. The CDR3 bases are TGTGCCAGCAGCTTAGGGCAGGGTGCCTACGAGCAGTACTTC.

For this clone: In the same sample, other DNA sequences code for this CDR3. The CDR3 coding sequence is TGTGCCAGCAGTAGACAGGGCGACACTGAAGCTTTCTTT. It is translated as CASSRQGDTEAFF. V is TRBV6-6 and J is TRBJ1-1; the match to TRBD1 covers 7 bases. This CDR3 has 13 amino acids. CDR1 and CDR2 (germline): MNHNY, SVGAGI (reference sequence). The V gene end was trimmed by 5 bases and the J gene end by 3 bases; junction bases not matched to a gene: 3.

The chain employs TRBV6-4 and TRBJ2-2; 7 bases line up with TRBD1. J was trimmed by 6 bases and V by 3 bases; bases with no gene match: 7. The CDR3 totals 15 residues. Per the germline V gene, CDR1 is MRHNA and CDR2 is SNTAGT. The CDR3 DNA is TGTGCCAGCAGTGAACAGGGGCTTTACGCCGGGGAGCTGTTTTTT. This encodes CASSEQGLYAGELFF.

The rearrangement joins TRBV28 to TRBJ2-7; D is unclear. This CDR3 comprises 15 residues. Germline-derived CDR1 and CDR2 are MDHEN and SYDVKM. V lost 5 bases and J 3 bases, leaving 17 bases between the germline ends. The CDR3 DNA is TGTGCCAGCAGTCTCTCCTCGGTGCGGAGCTACGAGCAGTACTTC. As protein: CASSLSSVRSYEQYF.

CDR3 region: CATSRDYAGGSYNEQFF. The CDR3 bases are TGTGCCACCAGCAGAGATTATGCGGGGGGCTCCTACAATGAGCAGTTCTTC. This chain links TRBV15 with TRBJ2-1; 8 bases map to TRBD2. Germline V gene sequence: CDR1 LNHNV, CDR2 YYDKDF (reference sequence). The CDR3 runs 17 residues. V gave up 0 bases and J gave up 0 bases; unmatched junction bases: 4.

This clone appeared a few times. The identical CDR3 is also encoded by other nucleotide sequences in the sample. The CDR3 protein is CSVADTGELFF. In DNA, the CDR3 is TGCAGCGTTGCCGACACCGGGGAGCTGTTTTTT. This sequence joins TRBV29-1 and TRBJ2-2; D is ambiguous. CDR1 and CDR2 (germline): SQVTM, ANQGSEA. CDR3 length equals 11 residues. V dropped 4 bases and J dropped 3 bases, with 3 bases sitting between them.

This clone occurred a few times. J is TRBJ1-2 and V is TRBV5-1, with D uncertain. Trimming stripped 0 bases from V and 4 bases from J, with 7 bases between. CDR3 length: 13 amino acids. Germline assignment: CDR1 SGHRS and CDR2 YFSETQ. This CDR3 reads CASSLDNSYGYTF. The CDR3 bases are TGCGCCAGCAGCTTGGACAACAGCTATGGCTACACCTTC.

This clone was seen only a few times. This chain's CDR3 is CASSLWGGRETQYF. The CDR3 DNA reads as TGTGCCAGCAGTTTATGGGGGGGGCGGGAGACCCAGTACTTC. This chain joins TRBV27 and TRBJ2-5; maybe TRBD2 (7 bases). CDR3 length: 14 amino acids. The germline gives CDR1 MNHEY, CDR2 SMNVEV (reference sequence). V lost 1 base and J 5 bases, leaving 11 bases between the germline ends.

This chain joins TRBV28 and TRBJ1-2; no reliable D call. The germline V gene has CDR1 MDHEN and CDR2 SYDVKM. V dropped 7 bases and J dropped 1 base, with 7 bases sitting between them. The CDR3 runs 12 residues. The CDR3 reads CASTGSNYGYTF. CDR3 in DNA: TGTGCCAGCACCGGGAGTAACTATGGCTACACCTTC.

This clone appeared a few times. CDR3 region: CSVITGVEQYF. The DNA of the CDR3 is TGCAGCGTTATCACAGGGGTTGAGCAGTACTTC. The J gene is TRBJ2-7, the V gene TRBV29-1, with TRBD1 matching over 7 bases. The CDR3 sequence is 11 residues long. Looked up from germline, CDR1 is SQVTM and CDR2 is ANQGSEA. Trimming took 5 bases from V and 7 from J; bases not matched to a gene: 5.

The rearrangement joins TRBV4-3 to TRBJ1-6; D unresolved. Trimming stripped 4 bases from V and 7 bases from J, with 14 bases between. The CDR3 is 15 amino acids. Germline V gene sequence: CDR1 LGHNA, CDR2 YSLEER. CDR3 loop: CASSRLLGPNSPLHF. CDR3 DNA: TGCGCCAGCAGCCGATTACTTGGTCCGAATTCACCCCTCCACTTT.

This chain uses TRBV5-1 with TRBJ1-1; D call uncertain. Germline loops: CDR1 SGHRS, CDR2 YFSETQ. V lost 0 bases to trimming and J lost 2 bases, with 8 bases between them. The length of the CDR3 is 14 residues. CDR3 loop: CASSLDSINTEAFF. In DNA, the CDR3 is TGCGCCAGCAGCTTGGACAGTATTAACACTGAAGCTTTCTTT.

The J gene is TRBJ1-5, the V gene TRBV2; 7 bases map to TRBD1. The germline CDR1 and CDR2 sequences are SNHLY and FYNNEI. V shed 11 bases and J 4 bases; nucleotides not matched to a gene: 8. The CDR3 runs 13 residues. CDR3 nucleotides: TGTGCCGTACAGGGGATGGAAAATCAGCCCCAGCATTTT. Translation gives CAVQGMENQPQHF.

This clone was seen a few times. CDR3 sequence (DNA): TGTGCCAGCAGTGAAGATGGCCCCTTCGATGAGCAGTTCTTC. Its translation is CASSEDGPFDEQFF. V and J are TRBV2 and TRBJ2-1, with unresolved D. The germline gives CDR1 SNHLY, CDR2 FYNNEI. The V gene lost 1 base and the J gene lost 8 bases, with 12 bases spanning the gap. The CDR3 length is 14 residues.

The gene calls are TRBV5-4 and TRBJ1-4; D gene ambiguous. The germline V gene encodes CDR1 SGHNT and CDR2 YYREEE (reference sequence). The CDR3 has 15 amino acids. With 0 bases removed from V and 0 bases from J, the gap between germline ends came to 6 bases. The CDR3, as DNA: TGTGCCAGCAGCTTGGGTATTCCAACTAATGAAAAACTGTTTTTT. The encoded protein is CASSLGIPTNEKLFF.

This clone has a handful of counts. V and J are TRBV11-2 and TRBJ1-4, with TRBD1 matching 7 bases. The V gene's germline CDR1 is SGHAT and CDR2 FQNNGV. The CDR3 covers 15 residues. The junction had 7 bases not matched to a gene; V was cut back by 4 bases and J by 5 bases. The CDR3 bases are TGTGCCAGCAGCTCCCCGGGACAGCCGAATGAAAAACTGTTTTTT. Its translation is CASSSPGQPNEKLFF.

This chain connects TRBV9 to TRBJ2-5; D remains ambiguous. Trimming took 3 bases from V and 5 from J, leaving 5 bases between them. The CDR3 has 11 residues. The germline V gene encodes CDR1 SGDLS and CDR2 YYNGEE. CDR3 in DNA: TGTGCCAGCAGCGCTCTGGAGACCCAGTACTTC. Protein product: CASSALETQYF.